This TCR beta chain was identified in a study of T-cell reconstitution after alpha-beta-depleted transplantation in children. This clonotype has at least ten counts. Trimming took 3 bases from V and 2 from J, leaving 16 bases between them. From germline, CDR1 is SGHRS and CDR2 YFSETQ. The CDR3 has 16 amino acids. Unique molecular identifiers were incorporated when the TCRbeta library was constructed. Using its own MiXCR run on the PCR reads, TCRdb lists one record per CDR3 protein. The table has a few hundred thousand distinct CDR3 sequences, approximately 12% seen once. Source: PBMCs from the stem cell graft donor, taken from the stem cell graft. This clonotype originated in a human donor who donated a stem cell graft to a child with combined immunodeficiency. This chain connects TRBV5-1 to TRBJ2-3, with a weak D call TRBD2 (6 bases). This CDR3 reads CASSSPSAGFTDTQYF. In DNA form, the CDR3 reads TGCGCCAGCAGCTCTCCTTCAGCGGGCTTCACAGATACGCAGTATTTT.